The 30 T cell receptor beta chains in this list originate from one sample, sequenced in a study of shared clonotypes between healthy human individuals. Sequenced by immunoSEQ multiplex PCR; TCRdb stores in-frame clones only, minus some. Among about half a million clones, around 77% were seen once, and the ten largest hold around 12%. The sequencing sample was made of PBMCs. The receptors derive from a woman aged 40 to 50 in good health. Some clones in this sample may be carry-over from other donors' samples.

The J gene is TRBJ1-3, the V gene TRBV5-1; D not resolved. This CDR3 comprises 15 residues. V was cut by 4 bases and J by 0 bases, with 11 bases left in between. The germline gives CDR1 SGHRS, CDR2 YFSETQ. CDR3 region: CASSAGEFSGNTIYF. The CDR3 nucleotides read TGCGCCAGCAGCGCCGGGGAGTTCTCTGGAAACACCATATATTTT.

This clone was counted between two and nine times. Other nucleotide sequences from this sample produce the same CDR3. The chain combines TRBV5-1 with TRBJ2-2, with a possible D match to TRBD1 (5 bases). The V end lost 0 bases, the J end lost 2 bases, and 8 bases lay between the germline ends. The CDR3 runs 15 residues. From germline, CDR1 is SGHRS and CDR2 YFSETQ. DNA of the CDR3: TGCGCCAGCAGCTTGGGACAGATAAACACCGGGGAGCTGTTTTTT. It specifies CASSLGQINTGELFF.

To note about this clone: Other DNA sequences in the sample encode the same CDR3. The J gene is TRBJ2-3, the V gene TRBV18; TRBD1 matches at 8 bases. The CDR3 has 15 amino acids. Per the germline V gene, CDR1 is KGHSH and CDR2 is LQKENI. V trimming: 1 base; J trimming: 4 bases; junction bases outside the gene matches: 4. The chain's CDR3 is CASSPRTGMADTQYF. DNA of the CDR3: TGTGCCAGCTCACCACGGACAGGGATGGCAGATACGCAGTATTTT.

The chain has TRBV27 and TRBJ1-1, with no clear D. The CDR3 has 13 residues. Germline CDR1 is MNHEY and CDR2 is SMNVEV (reference sequence). Trimming stripped 2 bases from V and 5 bases from J, with 9 bases between. CDR3 in amino acids: CASSLVWRTEAFF. DNA for the CDR3: TGTGCCAGCAGTTTAGTCTGGCGGACTGAAGCTTTCTTT.

This clone occurred a few times. A far larger clone is off by one base, so a read error is likely. Without the conserved terminal phenylalanine or tryptophan, this CDR3 likely stems from a read error. The J gene is TRBJ1-1, the V gene TRBV30; no firm D call. V was trimmed by 0 bases and J by 3 bases, leaving 11 bases between them. Germline V lookup: CDR1 GTSNPN, CDR2 SVGIG (reference sequence). The CDR3 runs to 14 residues. The DNA of the CDR3 is TGTGCCTGGAGTGTCGGACTCTGGGACACTGAAGCTTTCCTT. As protein: CAWSVGLWDTEAFL.

The chain combines TRBV18 with TRBJ2-7; 7 bases fit TRBD2. CDR1 and CDR2 from the germline V gene are KGHSH and LQKENI. V lost 2 bases to trimming and J lost 7 bases; unmatched junction nucleotides: 8. This CDR3 has 14 residues. The CDR3: CASSPVAGVGEQYF. The CDR3 nucleotides are TGTGCCAGCTCACCAGTCGCGGGAGTAGGGGAGCAGTACTTC.

This clone has only a few counts. The chain couples TRBV5-1 to TRBJ2-3; maybe TRBD1 (6 bases). From germline, CDR1 is SGHRS and CDR2 YFSETQ. Trimming shortened V by 4 bases and J by 0 bases, and 12 bases separated the two germline ends. The CDR3 length is 15 residues. In nucleotides, the CDR3 is TGCGCCAGCAGCCTATGGACAGCGAGCACAGATACGCAGTATTTT. It encodes CASSLWTASTDTQYF.

A note on this clone: The likely explanation is a read error, given a far larger clone one base away. The chain carries TRBV28 and TRBJ2-2, with D uncertain. Per germline, CDR1 MDHEN and CDR2 SYDVKM. The CDR3 spans 15 residues. CDR3: CASSSGESNAGELFF. In DNA form, the CDR3 reads TGTGCCAGCAGCTCCGGAGAGTCGAACGCCGGGGAGCTGTTTTTT.

The count of this clone is one. V gene TRBV11-3 combines with J gene TRBJ2-1, with 15 bases identical to TRBD2. The germline V gene encodes CDR1 SGHNT and CDR2 YENEEA. The CDR3 is 19 amino acids. V lost 5 bases and J lost 8; bases outside the gene matches: 16. The CDR3 protein is CASSPSAGTSGRNKDEQFF. In DNA, the CDR3 is TGTGCCAGCAGCCCAAGCGCAGGGACTAGCGGGAGGAATAAGGATGAGCAGTTCTTC.

The count of this clone is one. The CDR3 is CAWSTGRTYEQYF. CDR3 sequence (DNA): TGTGCCTGGAGTACGGGACGGACCTACGAGCAGTACTTC. J is TRBJ2-7 and V is TRBV30; TRBD1 or TRBD2 may be the D gene (5 bases each). This CDR3 region has 13 residues. Germline loops: CDR1 GTSNPN, CDR2 SVGIG (reference sequence). V dropped 2 bases and J dropped 2 bases, with 10 bases sitting between them.

In this sample, this clone turned up many times. The chain employs TRBV2 and TRBJ2-7; either TRBD1 or TRBD2 may supply D (5 bases each). CDR3 length: 15 residues. Trimming left V 8 bases short and J 3 bases short, with 20 bases between. Germline V gene lookup returns CDR1 SNHLY and CDR2 FYNNEI. The CDR3 loop is CASRRGSQAHYEQYF. CDR3 sequence (DNA): TGTGCCAGCCGCCGAGGGTCACAGGCCCACTACGAGCAGTACTTC.

The chain combines TRBV6-5 with TRBJ1-5, with unresolved D. The CDR3 loop spans 13 amino acids. Looked up from germline, CDR1 is MNHEY and CDR2 is SVGAGI. V lost 5 bases, J lost 7 bases, and 12 bases lay in between. The CDR3, as DNA: TGTGCCAGCAGTCCGCACATAAACCAGCCCCAGCATTTT. Translation: CASSPHINQPQHF.

Points on this clone: A single base separates this from a much larger clone, so it may be a read error. At the DNA level, this CDR3 is encoded by other sequences in the same sample as well. The V gene is TRBV5-1, the J gene TRBJ2-6; D gene ambiguous. CDR1 and CDR2 (germline): SGHRS, YFSETQ. V lost 0 bases and J lost 0, with 1 base in between. CDR3 length: 14 residues. The CDR3 sequence: CASSLASGANVLTF. The CDR3 DNA is TGCGCCAGCAGCTTGGCCTCTGGGGCCAACGTCCTGACTTTC.

The V gene is TRBV5-1, the J gene TRBJ2-7, with 8 bases identical to TRBD2. Looked up from germline, CDR1 is SGHRS and CDR2 is YFSETQ. This CDR3 spans 15 amino acids. Trimming removed 5 bases from V and 2 bases from J; junction bases left unmatched: 9. In nucleotides, the CDR3 is TGCGCCAGCAGGTCCGGGACTAGAGGTCCCTACGAGCAGTACTTC. This encodes CASRSGTRGPYEQYF.

This clone has a handful of counts. The V gene is TRBV28, the J gene TRBJ2-7, with 10 bases matching TRBD2. The CDR3 contains 15 residues. CDR1 and CDR2 (germline): MDHEN, SYDVKM. The V segment lost 11 bases and the J segment 0 bases; nucleotides outside the gene matches: 10. This CDR3 reads CAVEHSGRSSYEQYF. Written as DNA, the CDR3 is TGTGCCGTGGAACATAGCGGGAGGAGCTCCTACGAGCAGTACTTC.

The chain employs TRBV5-5 and TRBJ1-5, with D possibly being TRBD1 (5 bases). Trimming cost V 1 base and J 5 bases, with 16 bases left between them. This CDR3 is built from 16 residues. Germline V CDR1 and CDR2: SGHKS, YYEKEE (reference sequence). The CDR3 coding sequence is TGTGCCAGCAGCTTGAACGGTCAGGGATATCATCAGCCCCAGCATTTT. Translating gives CASSLNGQGYHQPQHF.

This clone was seen only once. This clone may be a read error of a much larger clone one base away. CDR3 in amino acids: CASSCSPREDYGYTF. In DNA, the CDR3 is TGTGCCAGCAGTTGCTCCCCCAGGGAGGACTATGGCTACACCTTC. The rearrangement links TRBV6-5 to TRBJ1-2; tentatively, D is TRBD1 (5 bases). V was cut by 4 bases and J by 3 bases, with 15 bases left in between. The CDR3 runs 15 residues. The germline V gene has CDR1 MNHEY and CDR2 SVGAGI.

The gene calls are TRBV7-9 and TRBJ2-7; no reliable D call. The CDR3 extends over 15 amino acids. Germline V gives CDR1 SEHNR, CDR2 FQNEAQ (reference sequence). V shed 1 base and J shed 5 bases, with 15 bases lying between them. This chain's CDR3 is CASSLGNPRTHEQYF. In nucleotides, the CDR3 is TGTGCCAGCAGCTTAGGCAACCCTAGGACCCACGAGCAGTACTTC.

Points on this clone: A far larger clone is just one base off, so this is likely a read error. The chain combines TRBV27 with TRBJ1-1; D not certain. Looked up from germline, CDR1 is MNHEY and CDR2 is SMNVEV (reference sequence). The CDR3 sequence is 16 residues long. CDR3 nucleotides: TGTGCCAGCAGTTTACTCCTAGGACGGCCGAACACTGAAGCTCTCTTT. Residues: CASSLLLGRPNTEALF.

The chain links TRBV27 to TRBJ2-1; D ambiguous. V was pared by 6 bases and J by 2 bases, with 8 bases between. This CDR3 has 13 residues. The germline CDR1 and CDR2 sequences are MNHEY and SMNVEV (reference sequence). The CDR3 coding sequence is TGTGCCAGCAGCCACACGACCTACAATGAGCAGTTCTTC. Protein: CASSHTTYNEQFF.

This chain joins TRBV7-2 and TRBJ2-1, with 12 bases that match TRBD2. The CDR3 runs 17 residues. J lost 4 bases, V lost 4 bases, and 8 bases had no gene match. Per germline, CDR1 SGHTA and CDR2 FQGNSA. The CDR3: CASSSNGLAGTYNEQFF. CDR3 DNA: TGTGCCAGCAGCTCTAACGGACTAGCGGGAACATACAATGAGCAGTTCTTC.

Comments on this clone: With only one base between it and a far larger clone, this is likely a read error. As DNA, the CDR3 is TGTGCCAGCAGCTTAACGCCTCAGGCGGGGGCCCAGTACTTC. Protein: CASSLTPQAGAQYF. The chain joins TRBV7-3 to TRBJ2-5, with TRBD2 matching over 7 bases. The CDR3 length is 14 residues. V shed 0 bases and J 9 bases; nucleotides not matched to a gene: 7. Germline V gene data show CDR1 as SGHTA and CDR2 as FQGTGA.

This chain connects TRBV27 to TRBJ1-1; the D gene is possibly TRBD1 (5 bases). Trimming left V 2 bases short and J 3 bases short, with 13 bases between. This CDR3 has 15 residues. CDR1 and CDR2 from the germline V gene are MNHEY and SMNVEV (reference sequence). CDR3 nucleotides: TGTGCCAGCAGTTTAAGGTTACAGGCGTACACTGAAGCTTTCTTT. Encoded protein: CASSLRLQAYTEAFF.

This sequence joins TRBV5-8 and TRBJ1-4; 8 bases map to TRBD1. The CDR3 spans 14 residues. Germline V lookup: CDR1 SGHTS, CDR2 YDEGEE. The V gene end was trimmed by 4 bases and the J gene end by 7 bases; junction bases not matched to a gene: 6. For the CDR3, the DNA is TGTGCCAGCAGCATAGGACAGGGCCGTGAAAAACTGTTTTTT. The encoded protein is CASSIGQGREKLFF.

The chain carries TRBV4-2 and TRBJ2-1, with a possible D match to TRBD2 (6 bases). Germline values: CDR1 LGHNA, CDR2 YNFKEQ. This CDR3 spans 17 amino acids. Trimming took off 0 bases at V and 2 bases at J, with 14 bases between the two ends. CDR3 coding DNA: TGTGCCAGCAGCCAAGATTCCCTAGCGCGACCCTACAATGAGCAGTTCTTC. Translating gives CASSQDSLARPYNEQFF.

CDR3 protein: CASSLSSGIDEQFF. DNA of the CDR3: TGTGCCAGCAGCTTGAGTAGCGGGATTGATGAGCAGTTCTTC. The chain recombines TRBV5-4 with TRBJ2-1; 8 nucleotides align to TRBD2. Germline V gene data show CDR1 as SGHNT and CDR2 as YYREEE (reference sequence). With V trimmed by 1 base and J by 8 bases, 5 bases remained unmatched. The CDR3 loop spans 14 amino acids.

The V gene is TRBV30, the J gene TRBJ1-4; no clear D. The V and J ends lost 2 bases and 7 bases respectively, with 14 bases between them. This CDR3 has 14 residues. CDR1 is GTSNPN, CDR2 SVGIG, per germline (reference sequence). The CDR3 region is CAWSNTPTGEKLFF. CDR3 sequence (DNA): TGTGCCTGGAGTAATACTCCTACGGGTGAAAAACTGTTTTTT.

The chain carries TRBV28 and TRBJ2-1; 13 bases fit TRBD2. The trim removed 6 bases at V and 1 base at J, leaving 15 bases unmatched. The CDR3 runs 20 residues. Germline V gene lookup returns CDR1 MDHEN and CDR2 SYDVKM. Here the CDR3 DNA reads TGTGCCAGCAGGGGCCCGGGACTAGCGGGATACGCGGGATCCTACAATGAGCAGTTCTTC. Residues: CASRGPGLAGYAGSYNEQFF. The full variable domain, in which reference TRBV28 and TRBJ2-1 provide the parts outside the CDR3, is DVKVTQSSRYLVKRTGEKVFLECVQDMDHENMFWYRQDPGLGLRLIYFSYDVKMKEKGDIPEGYSVSREKKERFSLILESASTNQTSMYLCASRGPGLAGYAGSYNEQFFGPGTRLTVL.

The chain is built from TRBV5-4 and TRBJ1-1, with a tentative D call TRBD1 (5 bases). Germline V gene lookup returns CDR1 SGHNT and CDR2 YYREEE (reference sequence). The germline V and J ends were trimmed by 4 bases and 7 bases, with 23 bases remaining between them. CDR3 length equals 16 residues. The CDR3 DNA is TGTGCCAGCAGCCGGGGGGGAGGTCGCGCTCCATATGAAGCTTTCTTT. Amino acid sequence: CASSRGGGRAPYEAFF.

This clone was observed a few times. This sequence joins TRBV10-2 and TRBJ2-2; D is possibly TRBD1 (6 bases). The V end lost 6 bases, the J end lost 4 bases, and 9 bases lay between the germline ends. The CDR3 loop spans 13 amino acids. The germline CDR1 and CDR2 sequences are WSHSY and SAAADI. In DNA, the CDR3 is TGCGCCAGCAGCGGACAGCCCACCGGGGAGCTGTTTTTT. This sequence encodes CASSGQPTGELFF.